What follows are 8 T cell receptor beta chains derived from one specimen sequenced in a study of blood T cell repertoires in COVID-19. The data were produced by immunoSEQ multiplex PCR, yet TCRdb's version contains in-frame clones alone and is incomplete. The table lists about 200,000 clones, nearly 90% of them singletons, with about 0.59% in the top ten. The sequencing input was peripheral blood. These receptors all stem from a man aged 50 to 59 with acute or convalescent COVID-19.

V and J are TRBV28 and TRBJ1-5, with 8 positions matching TRBD1. The CDR3 contains 15 residues. The trim removed 6 bases at V and 0 bases at J, leaving 4 bases unmatched. The germline V gene encodes CDR1 MDHEN and CDR2 SYDVKM. CDR3 sequence: CASRTTGVSNQPQHF. The CDR3 DNA reads TGTGCCAGCAGGACGACAGGGGTTAGCAATCAGCCCCAGCATTTT.

The rearrangement links TRBV7-3 to TRBJ2-1; 13 nucleotides line up with TRBD2. The germline V gene has CDR1 SGHTA and CDR2 FQGTGA. CDR3 length: 17 amino acids. Trimming at V came to 1 base and at J to 7 bases, leaving 7 bases not matched to a gene. The CDR3 DNA reads as TGTGCCAGCAGCTTAAGGATACTAGCGGGGGGGTCAAATGAGCAGTTCTTC. Amino acid sequence: CASSLRILAGGSNEQFF. The full variable domain, its missing parts supplied by reference TRBV7-3 and TRBJ2-1, is GAGVSQTPSNKVTEKGKYVELRCDPISGHTALYWYRQSLGQGPEFLIYFQGTGAADDSGLPNDRFFAVRPEGSVSTLKIQRTERGDSAVYLCASSLRILAGGSNEQFFGPGTRLTVL.

The gene calls are TRBV7-9 and TRBJ2-7; no firm D call. V dropped 3 bases and J dropped 12 bases, with 12 bases sitting between them. CDR1 is SEHNR and CDR2 is FQNEAQ in the germline V gene (reference sequence). This CDR3 has 11 residues. The CDR3 is CASSFQLAAYF. For the CDR3, the DNA is TGTGCCAGCAGCTTTCAGTTGGCGGCGTACTTC.

This chain links TRBV7-3 with TRBJ1-1, with TRBD1 matching 11 bases. The CDR3 sequence is 14 residues long. Germline V gives CDR1 SGHTA, CDR2 FQGTGA. Trimming took 5 bases from V and 5 from J; bases not matched to a gene: 4. This chain's CDR3 is CASSGQGAQTEAFF. The CDR3 DNA reads TGTGCCAGCAGCGGACAGGGGGCGCAGACTGAAGCTTTCTTT. Filled out from reference TRBV7-3 and TRBJ1-1, the complete variable domain reads GAGVSQTPSNKVTEKGKYVELRCDPISGHTALYWYRQSLGQGPEFLIYFQGTGAADDSGLPNDRFFAVRPEGSVSTLKIQRTERGDSAVYLCASSGQGAQTEAFFGQGTRLTVV.

This clone has only one observation. The chain joins TRBV18 to TRBJ2-1, with D tentatively TRBD2 (7 bases). The germline V and J ends were trimmed by 4 bases and 6 bases, with 16 bases remaining between them. The CDR3 consists of 15 residues. Germline CDR1 KGHSH, CDR2 LQKENI. The CDR3 loop is CASSQYGGGSNEQFF. DNA of the CDR3: TGTGCCAGCTCACAGTACGGGGGCGGGAGCAATGAGCAGTTCTTC.

The CDR3 DNA reads as TGTGCCAGCAGTACCGAGCACACAGATACGCAGTATTTT. This encodes CASSTEHTDTQYF. V and J are TRBV28 and TRBJ2-3; the D is unclear. Germline V CDR1 and CDR2: MDHEN, SYDVKM. V gave up 5 bases and J gave up 2 bases, with 8 bases separating them. CDR3 size: 13 residues.

This rearrangement joins TRBV4-1 to TRBJ2-6; no clear D. The CDR3 has 16 residues. CDR1 and CDR2 from the germline V gene are MGHRA and YSYEKL. Trimming took 1 base from V and 0 from J, leaving 7 bases between them. The CDR3 loop is CASSQGAFSGANVLTF. The CDR3 DNA sequence: TGCGCCAGCAGCCAAGGGGCATTCTCTGGGGCCAACGTCCTGACTTTC.

This chain links TRBV28 with TRBJ1-2; D remains ambiguous. The CDR3 sequence is 13 residues long. Germline CDR1 and CDR2: MDHEN and SYDVKM. Deletions cut 0 bases from V and 2 bases from J, with 4 bases between. This chain's CDR3 is CASSLWQNYGYTF. The DNA of the CDR3 is TGTGCCAGCAGTTTATGGCAGAACTATGGCTACACCTTC.